The clone carrying this T cell receptor (beta chain) is medium-sized by share. V was pared by 3 bases and J by 2 bases, with 24 bases between. The CDR3 runs to 19 residues. The germline CDR1 and CDR2 sequences are SGHRS and YFSETQ. MiXCR was run by TCRdb on the 5' RACE reads, yielding one entry per CDR3 protein. The data contain 30,000 to 40,000 distinct CDR3 sequences, 26% of them seen just once; the ten biggest clones take up about 3.7%. This TCR was recovered from a female donor with breast cancer. V is TRBV5-1 and J is TRBJ1-5; D may be TRBD1 (6 bases). Sequencing was done on a sample of naive CD4+ T cells sorted from a lymph node. The subset here: naive CD4+ T cells, CD4+CD45RA+CD25-. DNA for the CDR3: TGCGCCAGCAGCTCCTCTCCGGGACACCCAACGAGAGGCAATCAGCCCCAGCATTTT. It specifies CASSSSPGHPTRGNQPQHF.